This entry lists 10 T cell receptor beta chains sequenced from one sample in a study of glioma-infiltrating T cells. Using RNA template, CDR3s of TCR alpha and beta were amplified with iRepertoire arm-PCR. TCRdb reprocessed the multiplex PCR reads with MiXCR, giving one entry per CDR3 protein. The data hold 100,000 to 150,000 distinct CDR3 sequences, with 23% observed a single time. Sequenced input: glioma tissue, nonneoplastic brain tissue, or PBMCs (not recorded which). These receptors came from a human donor with low-grade glioma or glioblastoma, undergoing nonglioma brain surgery, or in good health (not recorded which).

This clonotype was seen at least ten times. This chain joins TRBV6-1 and TRBJ2-5; D remains ambiguous. Trimming stripped 6 bases from V and 5 bases from J, with 13 bases between. This CDR3 comprises 13 residues. CDR1 MNHNS and CDR2 SASEGT come from the germline V gene. The CDR3, as DNA: TGTGCCAGCAGCCGAAACTCCGGCGAGACCCAGTACTTC. As protein: CASSRNSGETQYF.

This clonotype was observed at least ten times. The chain combines TRBV27 with TRBJ2-7, with 14 bases that match TRBD2. CDR1 is MNHEY and CDR2 is SMNVEV in the germline V gene (reference sequence). Trimming removed 3 bases from V and 10 bases from J; junction bases left unmatched: 2. This CDR3 has 13 residues. The CDR3 spells CASSLGTSGSQYF. CDR3 in DNA: TGTGCCAGCAGTTTGGGGACTAGCGGGAGTCAGTACTTC.

This clonotype was picked up many times. This sequence joins TRBV6-1 and TRBJ2-1; 12 bases agree with TRBD1. Germline V gene data show CDR1 as MNHNS and CDR2 as SASEGT. The J segment lost 10 bases and the V segment lost 6 bases, leaving 4 bases of the junction unmatched. The CDR3 is 13 amino acids. The CDR3 spells CASRGQGASEQFF. The CDR3 DNA reads TGTGCCAGCAGGGGACAGGGGGCAAGCGAGCAGTTCTTC.

This clonotype was observed at least ten times. The gene calls are TRBV4-3 and TRBJ2-3; possibly TRBD2 for D (5 bases). The CDR3 has 15 residues. The V gene lost 0 bases and the J gene lost 4 bases, with 11 bases spanning the gap. Germline V gives CDR1 LGHNA, CDR2 YSLEER. In DNA, the CDR3 is TGCGCCAGCAGCCAAGACTATAGCGACGCAGATACGCAGTATTTT. This encodes CASSQDYSDADTQYF.

The sample holds a few counts of this clonotype. This rearrangement joins TRBV2 to TRBJ2-7; D uncertain. With 0 bases removed from V and 6 bases from J, the gap between germline ends came to 9 bases. The CDR3 spans 13 residues. The germline V gene has CDR1 SNHLY and CDR2 FYNNEI. The CDR3 DNA sequence: TGTGCCAGCAGTGAAGCGCTACCCACCGAGCAGTACTTC. Its translation: CASSEALPTEQYF. Based on the CDR3 plus reference TRBV2 and TRBJ2-7, the full variable domain is EPEVTQTPSHQVTQMGQEVILRCVPISNHLYFYWYRQILGQKVEFLVSFYNNEISEKSEIFDDQFSVERPDGSNFTLKIRSTKLEDSAMYFCASSEALPTEQYFGPGTRLTVT.

In its sample, this clonotype was seen many times. In nucleotides, the CDR3 is TGTGCCAGCAGTAACCGGGACAGGATCACAGATACGCAGTATTTT. It codes for CASSNRDRITDTQYF. J is TRBJ2-3 and V is TRBV6-1; 8 bases align to TRBD1. This CDR3 is 15 amino acids long. Germline trimming cut 5 bases from V and 2 bases from J; bases unmatched to any gene: 6. Germline V CDR1 and CDR2: MNHNS, SASEGT.

The chain uses TRBV3-1 and TRBJ2-3, with TRBD2 identical over 9 bases. With V trimmed by 0 bases and J by 4 bases, 11 bases remained unmatched. The CDR3 contains 18 residues. Germline V gives CDR1 LGHDT, CDR2 YNNKEL (reference sequence). The CDR3 DNA follows: TGTGCCAGCAGCCAAGATCGGAGGCTAGCGGGGATCGCAGATACGCAGTATTTT. This codes for CASSQDRRLAGIADTQYF.

In regard to this clonotype: This may be a read error, as it is one base from a much larger clone. This chain links TRBV4-1 with TRBJ1-4; D unresolved. From germline, CDR1 is MGHRA and CDR2 YSYEKL. The CDR3 spans 15 residues. The CDR3 is CASGQDTAAWEKLFF. In DNA, the CDR3 is TGCGCCAGCGGCCAAGATACCGCTGCTTGGGAAAAACTGTTTTTT.

The chain employs TRBV29-1 and TRBJ2-1; D not resolved. The CDR3 extends over 14 amino acids. The germline CDR1 and CDR2 sequences are SQVTM and ANQGSEA. Trimming pared 4 bases from V and 1 base from J, leaving 11 bases between. The CDR3: CSVVGLDSYNEQFF. CDR3 coding DNA: TGCAGCGTTGTTGGGCTTGATTCCTACAATGAGCAGTTCTTC.

This clonotype was observed at least ten times. The chain joins TRBV3-1 to TRBJ1-5; a possible D gene is TRBD1 (6 bases). The germline gives CDR1 LGHDT, CDR2 YNNKEL (reference sequence). Between the trimmed V and J ends, which lost 1 base and 5 bases, there was a span of 15 bases. CDR3 size: 16 residues. The CDR3 reads CASSQGSAGADQPQHF. CDR3 nucleotides: TGTGCCAGCAGCCAAGGTTCCGCAGGGGCCGATCAGCCCCAGCATTTT. Using reference TRBV3-1 and TRBJ1-5 for the parts outside the CDR3, the full variable domain is DTAVSQTPKYLVTQMGNDKSIKCEQNLGHDTMYWYKQDSKKFLKIMFSYNNKELIINETVPNRFSPKSPDKAHLNLHINSLELGDSAVYFCASSQGSAGADQPQHFGDGTRLSIL.